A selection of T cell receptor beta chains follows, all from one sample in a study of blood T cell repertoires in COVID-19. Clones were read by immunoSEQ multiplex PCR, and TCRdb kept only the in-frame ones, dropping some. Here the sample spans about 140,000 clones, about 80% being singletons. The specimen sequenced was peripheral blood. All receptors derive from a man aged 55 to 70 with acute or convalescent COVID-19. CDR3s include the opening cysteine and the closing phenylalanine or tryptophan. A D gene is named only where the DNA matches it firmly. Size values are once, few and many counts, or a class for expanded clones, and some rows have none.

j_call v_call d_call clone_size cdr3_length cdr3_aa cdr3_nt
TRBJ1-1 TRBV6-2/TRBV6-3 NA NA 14 CASSYTPGNTEAFF TGTGCCAGCAGTTACACACCGGGGAACACTGAAGCTTTCTTT
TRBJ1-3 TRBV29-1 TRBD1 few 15 CSVRLTGGLGNTIYF TGCAGCGTTCGTTTGACAGGGGGCTTGGGAAACACCATATATTTT
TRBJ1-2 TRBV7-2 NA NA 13 CASSLSGDGGYTF TGTGCCAGCAGCTTATCAGGGGATGGAGGCTACACCTTC
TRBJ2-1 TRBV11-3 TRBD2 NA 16 CASSFLAGGFGNEQFF TGTGCCAGCAGCTTCCTAGCGGGAGGATTCGGGAATGAGCAGTTCTTC
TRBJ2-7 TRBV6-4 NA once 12 CASSDSGRGQYF TGTGCCAGCAGTGACTCTGGGCGGGGGCAGTACTTC
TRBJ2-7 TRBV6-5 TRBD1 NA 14 CASSSRQGSYEQYF TGTGCCAGCAGTTCGAGACAGGGGTCCTACGAGCAGTACTTC
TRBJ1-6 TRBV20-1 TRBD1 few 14 CSASRGQVDSPLHF TGCAGTGCTAGTAGAGGACAGGTCGATTCACCCCTCCACTTT
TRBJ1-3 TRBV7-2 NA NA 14 CASSSQVSGNTIYF TGTGCCAGCAGCTCACAGGTCTCTGGAAACACCATATATTTT
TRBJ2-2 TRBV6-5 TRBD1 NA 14 CASRRTGVGGELFF TGTGCCAGCAGGCGTACAGGGGTGGGCGGGGAGCTGTTTTTT
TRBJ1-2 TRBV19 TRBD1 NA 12 CASSIAGGGYTF TGTGCCAGTAGTATCGCAGGGGGTGGCTACACCTTC
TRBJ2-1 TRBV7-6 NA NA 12 CASSAAPSEQFF TGTGCCAGCAGCGCGGCGCCCAGTGAGCAGTTCTTC
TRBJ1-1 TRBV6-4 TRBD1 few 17 CASSPPGQGVTNTEAFF TGTGCCAGCAGTCCCCCGGGACAGGGGGTTACTAACACTGAAGCTTTCTTT
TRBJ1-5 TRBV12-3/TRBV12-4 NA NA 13 CASSREGDQPQHF TGTGCCAGCAGTCGGGAGGGTGATCAGCCCCAGCATTTT
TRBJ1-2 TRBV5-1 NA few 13 CASSLGQNYGYTF TGCGCCAGCAGCTTGGGCCAGAACTATGGCTACACCTTC
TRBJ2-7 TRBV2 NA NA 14 CASSELVRDYEQYF TGTGCCAGCAGTGAATTAGTCAGGGATTACGAGCAGTACTTC
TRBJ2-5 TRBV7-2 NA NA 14 CASSGQGGRGTQYF TGTGCCAGCAGCGGCCAGGGCGGGCGGGGGACCCAGTACTTC
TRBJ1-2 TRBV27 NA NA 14 CASSDSQGRYGYTF TGTGCCAGCAGTGACTCACAGGGTCGCTATGGCTACACCTTC
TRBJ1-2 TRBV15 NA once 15 CATSRDLTAGDGYTF TGTGCCACCAGCAGAGATTTAACGGCAGGGGACGGCTACACCTTC
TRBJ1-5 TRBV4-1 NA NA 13 CASSQKRNQPQHF TGCGCCAGCAGCCAAAAGAGGAATCAGCCCCAGCATTTT
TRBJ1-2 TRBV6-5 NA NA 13 CASSYSTSYGYTF TGTGCCAGCAGTTACTCGACATCCTATGGCTACACCTTC
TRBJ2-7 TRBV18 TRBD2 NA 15 CASSPGLAGTYEQYF TGTGCCAGCTCACCAGGACTAGCCGGAACCTACGAGCAGTACTTC
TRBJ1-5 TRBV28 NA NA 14 CASSLSAVEQPQHF TGTGCCAGCAGTTTGTCGGCGGTGGAACAGCCCCAGCATTTT
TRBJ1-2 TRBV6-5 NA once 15 CASSYSPGIAYGYTF TGTGCCAGCAGTTACTCGCCAGGGATTGCCTATGGCTACACCTTC
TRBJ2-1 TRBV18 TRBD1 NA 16 CASSGLGTGGSNEQFF TGTGCCAGCTCAGGCTTAGGGACAGGGGGCTCAAATGAGCAGTTCTTC
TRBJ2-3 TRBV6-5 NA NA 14 CASSFQGSTDTQYF TGTGCCAGCAGTTTCCAGGGTAGCACAGATACGCAGTATTTT
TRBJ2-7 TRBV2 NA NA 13 CASSELEGYEQYF TGTGCCAGCAGTGAGTTGGAGGGGTACGAGCAGTACTTC
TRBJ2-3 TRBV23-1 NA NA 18 CASRMGHSLTNKPNTQYF TGCGCCAGCAGAATGGGACACAGCCTAACAAACAAACCCAATACGCAGTATTTT
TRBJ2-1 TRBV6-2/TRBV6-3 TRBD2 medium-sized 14 CASGQREGHNEQFF TGTGCCAGCGGCCAGCGGGAGGGCCACAATGAGCAGTTCTTC
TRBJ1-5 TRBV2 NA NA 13 CASSEPSIGPQHF TGTGCCAGCAGTGAGCCCTCTATTGGTCCCCAGCATTTT
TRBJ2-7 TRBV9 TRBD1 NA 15 CASSVVGTGSYEQYF TGTGCCAGCAGCGTAGTTGGGACAGGGTCCTACGAGCAGTACTTC
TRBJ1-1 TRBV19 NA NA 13 CASSLTGSTEAFF TGTGCCAGTAGTCTAACAGGGAGCACTGAAGCTTTCTTT
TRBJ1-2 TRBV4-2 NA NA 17 CASSQDQGAPGNYGYTF TGTGCCAGCAGCCAAGATCAAGGTGCGCCAGGGAACTATGGCTACACCTTC
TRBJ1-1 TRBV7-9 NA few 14 CASSLSGTNTEAFF TGTGCCAGCAGCTTATCGGGAACGAACACTGAAGCTTTCTTT
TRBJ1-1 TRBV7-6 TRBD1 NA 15 CASSPQGPPNTEAFF TGTGCCAGCAGCCCACAGGGGCCGCCGAACACTGAAGCTTTCTTT
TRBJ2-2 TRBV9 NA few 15 CASSVRGSTTGELFF TGTGCCAGCAGCGTCCGAGGGAGTACCACCGGGGAGCTGTTTTTT
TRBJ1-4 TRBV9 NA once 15 CASSAVTGLNEKLFF TGTGCCAGCAGCGCCGTGACAGGCCTTAATGAAAAACTGTTTTTT
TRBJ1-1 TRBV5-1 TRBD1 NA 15 CASSLAQTGGGKAFF TGCGCCAGCAGCTTGGCCCAGACAGGGGGAGGCAAAGCTTTCTTT